The 30 T cell receptor beta chains given below trace back to one sample, sequenced in a study of blood T cell repertoires in COVID-19. Assay: immunoSEQ multiplex PCR; the TCRdb copy retains only in-frame clones and omits some. This sample has roughly 80,000 clones, with approximately 88% found just once. The sequencing sample was made of peripheral blood. The receptors were sampled from a human donor in a cohort sampled during active COVID-19.

V gene TRBV7-8 combines with J gene TRBJ1-1; 11 positions agree with TRBD1. With V trimmed by 3 bases and J by 6 bases, 3 bases remained unmatched. Germline values: CDR1 SGHVS, CDR2 FQNEAQ. The CDR3 covers 14 residues. The CDR3 region has the DNA TGTGCCAGCAGCTTCCGGACAGGGGGCTCTGAAGCTTTCTTT. Its protein product is CASSFRTGGSEAFF.

CDR3 DNA sequence: TGTGCCCTCTTCGGATTTCGGGGGTACACTGAAGCTTTCTTT. Residues: CALFGFRGYTEAFF. The chain recombines TRBV6-5 with TRBJ1-1, with D maybe TRBD1 (5 bases). Germline V CDR1 and CDR2: MNHEY, SVGAGI. Deletions cut 11 bases from V and 3 bases from J, with 19 bases between. This CDR3 comprises 14 residues.

The V call is TRBV9, the J call TRBJ2-1; TRBD2 matches at 9 bases. V lost 4 bases to trimming and J lost 13 bases; unmatched junction nucleotides: 18. There are 16 residues in the CDR3. CDR1 SGDLS and CDR2 YYNGEE come from the germline V gene. The CDR3 reads CASSSQEGLAGGPQFF. CDR3 in DNA: TGTGCCAGCAGCTCCCAGGAAGGGTTGGCGGGAGGGCCCCAGTTCTTC.

The V and J genes are TRBV6-4 and TRBJ1-4; D not certain. The germline V gene has CDR1 MRHNA and CDR2 SNTAGT. The CDR3 is made up of 16 amino acids. Trimming stripped 7 bases from V and 3 bases from J, with 18 bases between. CDR3 amino acids: CASINPKVGSNEKLFF. CDR3 DNA sequence: TGTGCCAGCATCAACCCCAAGGTGGGCTCTAATGAAAAACTGTTTTTT.

The chain is built from TRBV7-2 and TRBJ1-4; 7 bases are a match to TRBD1. The germline V gene has CDR1 SGHTA and CDR2 FQGNSA. There are 13 residues in the CDR3. V trimming: 5 bases; J trimming: 6 bases; junction bases outside the gene matches: 3. The CDR3 coding sequence is TGTGCCAGCAGCGTCGGGACAGATGAAAAACTGTTTTTT. Amino acid sequence: CASSVGTDEKLFF.

This clone was seen only a few times. V is TRBV5-4 and J is TRBJ2-7, with 10 bases identical to TRBD2. The CDR3 totals 14 residues. Germline V gene lookup returns CDR1 SGHNT and CDR2 YYREEE (reference sequence). V lost 5 bases and J lost 0; bases outside the gene matches: 2. CDR3 sequence: CASSSSGSSYEQYF. CDR3 bases: TGTGCCAGCAGTTCTAGCGGGAGCTCCTACGAGCAGTACTTC.

The V gene is TRBV13, the J gene TRBJ2-3; D perhaps matches TRBD1 (5 bases). The CDR3 consists of 17 residues. In germline, CDR1 is PRHDT, CDR2 FYEKMQ (reference sequence). Trimming shortened V by 5 bases and J by 2 bases, and 20 bases separated the two germline ends. The CDR3 DNA reads TGTGCCAGCAGCCATGACACAGGACCGAGCAACACAGATACGCAGTATTTT. It codes for CASSHDTGPSNTDTQYF.

The genes are TRBV10-2 and TRBJ1-2, with D possibly matching TRBD1 (5 bases). Germline CDR1 and CDR2: WSHSY and SAAADI. Trimming removed 6 bases from V and 8 bases from J, with 13 bases in between. This CDR3 has 12 amino acids. The CDR3 bases are TGCGCCAGCAGCTCGGGGGGTTGGGGCTACACCTTC. Its protein product is CASSSGGWGYTF.

This chain links TRBV28 with TRBJ1-5; 7 bases map to TRBD1. Trimming removed 2 bases from V and 4 bases from J; junction bases left unmatched: 5. The CDR3 has 15 residues. The germline V gene encodes CDR1 MDHEN and CDR2 SYDVKM. The CDR3 here is CASSLGTVGNQPQHF. For the CDR3, the DNA is TGTGCCAGCAGTTTAGGGACAGTAGGGAATCAGCCCCAGCATTTT. Full variable domain (rest looked up from reference TRBV28 and TRBJ1-5): DVKVTQSSRYLVKRTGEKVFLECVQDMDHENMFWYRQDPGLGLRLIYFSYDVKMKEKGDIPEGYSVSREKKERFSLILESASTNQTSMYLCASSLGTVGNQPQHFGDGTRLSIL.

V usage is TRBV6-5 and J usage is TRBJ2-1, with TRBD1 identical over 8 bases. Losses at the gene ends were 6 bases for V and 6 bases for J; bases not matched to a gene: 4. Germline assignment: CDR1 MNHEY and CDR2 SVGAGI. CDR3 size: 13 residues. The CDR3 sequence is CASSVDRGNEQFF. The CDR3 nucleotides read TGTGCCAGCAGCGTAGACAGGGGCAATGAGCAGTTCTTC.

This clone was detected only once. The chain is built from TRBV6-1 and TRBJ1-5, with 9 bases that match TRBD1. The length of the CDR3 is 16 residues. V trimming: 4 bases; J trimming: 7 bases; junction bases outside the gene matches: 11. CDR1 MNHNS and CDR2 SASEGT come from the germline V gene. The CDR3 DNA sequence: TGTGCCAGCAGTGCAAATCCGGGACAGGGAAAACAGCCCCAGCATTTT. Translating gives CASSANPGQGKQPQHF.

V gene TRBV6-2 or TRBV6-3 combines with J gene TRBJ2-7; TRBD2 matches at 14 bases. The germline V gene encodes CDR1 MNHEY and CDR2 SVGEGT. V lost 4 bases to trimming and J lost 7 bases; unmatched junction nucleotides: 6. This CDR3 spans 15 amino acids. The CDR3 nucleotides read TGTGCCAGCAGTTGGGGACTAGCGGGAGTAGGTGAGCAGTACTTC. Translating it yields CASSWGLAGVGEQYF.

The chain recombines TRBV5-6 with TRBJ1-2, with D hard to call. The CDR3 is made up of 13 amino acids. Trimming took 0 bases from V and 8 from J, leaving 11 bases between them. Germline V CDR1 and CDR2: SGHDT, YYEEEE. The CDR3 sequence is CASSLDVGGGYTF. The CDR3 DNA sequence: TGTGCCAGCAGCTTGGACGTGGGAGGGGGCTACACCTTC.

J is TRBJ2-5 and V is TRBV19; 8 bases are shared with TRBD1. V was clipped by 5 bases and J by 2 bases; unmatched bases: 4. CDR3 length equals 14 residues. In germline, CDR1 is LNHDA, CDR2 SQIVND (reference sequence). The CDR3 nucleotides are TGTGCCAGTAGTTCAGACAGGGGACAAGAGACCCAGTACTTC. The encoded protein is CASSSDRGQETQYF.

The rearrangement links TRBV18 to TRBJ2-2; D is possibly TRBD1 (6 bases). Germline values: CDR1 KGHSH, CDR2 LQKENI. V gave up 2 bases and J gave up 1 base, with 11 bases separating them. CDR3 length: 16 amino acids. Here the CDR3 DNA reads TGTGCCAGCTCACCATATTCGGGACAGAACACCGGGGAGCTGTTTTTT. Translation gives CASSPYSGQNTGELFF.

The chain recombines TRBV19 with TRBJ1-3; D unresolved. V shed 5 bases and J shed 0 bases, with 8 bases lying between them. Per the germline V gene, CDR1 is LNHDA and CDR2 is SQIVND (reference sequence). The CDR3 contains 14 residues. The CDR3 DNA is TGTGCCAGTAGTCGAACAAGCTCTGGAAACACCATATATTTT. It translates to CASSRTSSGNTIYF.

The gene calls are TRBV18 and TRBJ1-2, with 10 positions matching TRBD1. Germline V CDR1 and CDR2: KGHSH, LQKENI. This CDR3 region has 17 residues. V gave up 5 bases and J gave up 3 bases; unmatched junction bases: 12. CDR3 nucleotides: TGTGCCAGCTCAACCGGGACAGGGGCTTTAGAGGACTATGGCTACACCTTC. Translating it yields CASSTGTGALEDYGYTF.

This clone was observed once. The chain recombines TRBV6-1 with TRBJ2-7, with D tentatively TRBD2 (6 bases). This CDR3 comprises 14 residues. Germline V gene sequence: CDR1 MNHNS, CDR2 SASEGT. Trimming took off 0 bases at V and 4 bases at J, with 10 bases between the two ends. CDR3 region: CASSEAPGTYEQYF. The DNA of the CDR3 is TGTGCCAGCAGTGAAGCACCAGGGACTTACGAGCAGTACTTC.

The V gene is TRBV10-2, the J gene TRBJ1-2, with 7 bases aligning to TRBD1. Trimming at V came to 8 bases and at J to 4 bases, leaving 7 bases not matched to a gene. Germline lookup yields CDR1 WSHSY and CDR2 SAAADI. CDR3 length: 13 residues. The CDR3 DNA is TGCGCCAGCCAAGACAGGGTGAGCTATGGCTACACCTTC. It translates to CASQDRVSYGYTF.

The genes are TRBV18 and TRBJ2-7; 9 bases map to TRBD1. V shed 3 bases and J 4 bases; nucleotides not matched to a gene: 7. Per the germline V gene, CDR1 is KGHSH and CDR2 is LQKENI. This CDR3 has 15 residues. The CDR3 DNA is TGTGCCAGCTCACCTGCTGCGGGACAGGGATACGAGCAGTACTTC. Protein product: CASSPAAGQGYEQYF.

J is TRBJ1-2 and V is TRBV27, with 7 bases identical to TRBD1. V trimming: 6 bases; J trimming: 2 bases; junction bases outside the gene matches: 3. CDR1 is MNHEY, CDR2 SMNVEV, per germline (reference sequence). The CDR3 covers 13 residues. The CDR3 nucleotides read TGTGCCAGCAGGCCGGACAGGAACTATGGCTACACCTTC. This codes for CASRPDRNYGYTF.

The CDR3 nucleotides are TGTGCCAGCAGTGAACTTCGGACAGTGCTGTCACCCCTCCACTTT. Protein sequence: CASSELRTVLSPLHF. The chain combines TRBV2 with TRBJ1-6; maybe TRBD1 (6 bases). The V end was cut by 2 bases, the J end by 10 bases, with 15 bases between. CDR1 and CDR2 from the germline V gene are SNHLY and FYNNEI. This CDR3 has 15 residues.

The chain carries TRBV28 and TRBJ2-3, with 7 bases matching TRBD2. This CDR3 is 14 amino acids long. V lost 1 base and J lost 9; bases outside the gene matches: 7. Germline CDR1 is MDHEN and CDR2 is SYDVKM. The CDR3, as DNA: TGTGCCAGCAGTTTATCGGGGGGAGAGAGGACGCAGTATTTT. Amino acids: CASSLSGGERTQYF.

Only a few counts were recorded for this clone. The chain recombines TRBV4-1 with TRBJ2-7, with a possible D match to TRBD1 (5 bases). Looked up from germline, CDR1 is MGHRA and CDR2 is YSYEKL. Trimming removed 0 bases from V and 7 bases from J, with 16 bases in between. CDR3 length: 15 amino acids. The CDR3 DNA follows: TGCGCCAGCAGCCAAGAAGTGAGGACACAGGAGGAGCAGTACTTC. Translating it yields CASSQEVRTQEEQYF.

The chain couples TRBV18 to TRBJ2-7; 9 bases match TRBD1. CDR1 is KGHSH, CDR2 LQKENI, per germline. The ends lost 2 bases at V and 1 base at J; junction bases unmatched: 3. The CDR3 totals 15 residues. The CDR3 here is CASSPRDRVSYEQYF. The CDR3 coding sequence is TGTGCCAGCTCACCAAGGGACAGGGTTTCCTACGAGCAGTACTTC.

This rearrangement joins TRBV14 to TRBJ2-5; 12 nucleotides align to TRBD1. V dropped 6 bases and J dropped 1; count of bases not matched to a gene: 6. Germline V gives CDR1 SGHDN, CDR2 FVKESK. CDR3 length: 16 amino acids. The CDR3 sequence is CASRGQGAIFQETQYF. In nucleotides, the CDR3 is TGTGCCAGCAGGGGACAGGGGGCGATTTTCCAAGAGACCCAGTACTTC.

V is TRBV6-5 and J is TRBJ1-5; TRBD1 might be the D (5 bases). The CDR3 is made up of 14 amino acids. Trimming stripped 2 bases from V and 4 bases from J, with 9 bases between. Germline V CDR1 and CDR2: MNHEY, SVGAGI. As DNA, the CDR3 is TGTGCCAGCAGTTACAAGGGGCGGAATCAGCCCCAGCATTTT. Protein product: CASSYKGRNQPQHF.

The chain has TRBV7-6 and TRBJ2-1; 13 bases align to TRBD2. J lost 10 bases, V lost 4 bases, and 16 bases had no gene match. Germline values: CDR1 SGHVS, CDR2 FNYEAQ. The CDR3 runs 18 residues. The CDR3 nucleotides read TGTGCCAGCAGCTCCCGACCCGGACTAGCGGGAGAAGTCCGGGAGCAGTTCTTC. It codes for CASSSRPGLAGEVREQFF.

The rearrangement joins TRBV3-1 (or the pseudogene TRBV3-2) to TRBJ1-5; no clear D gene. The V end was cut by 0 bases, the J end by 2 bases, with 8 bases between. The CDR3 is 15 amino acids. Germline assignment: CDR1 LGHDT and CDR2 YNNKEL (reference sequence). The CDR3 coding sequence is TGTGCCAGCAGCCAAGATATTACAGGCAATCAGCCCCAGCATTTT. It specifies CASSQDITGNQPQHF.

The chain uses TRBV18 and TRBJ1-4; D ambiguous. The CDR3 contains 15 residues. The germline V and J ends were trimmed by 2 bases and 3 bases, with 10 bases remaining between them. Germline V gives CDR1 KGHSH, CDR2 LQKENI. The CDR3 protein is CASSPIGGPNEKLFF. CDR3 sequence (DNA): TGTGCCAGCTCACCAATCGGAGGGCCTAATGAAAAACTGTTTTTT.